The next 13 T cell receptor beta chains were all read from a single sample in a study of identical twins (dated by TCRdb to between 2015 and 2016). Library preparation employed 5' RACE. Sequencing took place on an Illumina HiSeq 2000. TCRdb redid the processing of the public reads, applying fastp at Q25 and MiXCR, and retained in-frame beta chains. Rows with a matching CDR3 protein are joined into one entry that keeps the most common DNA and genes. The sample includes under 350,000 distinct CDR3 sequences, with 8.5% to 9.5% observed a single time. 5.5% to 9% of the sample is held by the ten biggest clonotypes. The same specimen was also included in a second study, on yellow fever vaccine responses in identical twins.

What was sequenced was CD8+ T cells sorted from blood. Every receptor here comes from a woman aged 18-29 years in good health.

This chain joins TRBV28 and TRBJ1-5; no definite D call. Trimming cost V 5 bases and J 5 bases, with 16 bases left between them. Germline CDR1 is MDHEN and CDR2 is SYDVKM. The length of the CDR3 is 15 residues. CDR3 bases: TGTGCCAGCAGTGCGACCCGGGCAGACTATCAGCCCCAGCATTTT. It encodes CASSATRADYQPQHF.

The chain couples TRBV6-2 or TRBV6-3 to TRBJ2-1; 7 nucleotides match TRBD2. Germline-derived CDR1 and CDR2 are MNHEY and SVGEGT. The CDR3 loop spans 17 amino acids. Trimming took 2 bases from V and 10 from J; bases not matched to a gene: 17. CDR3 nucleotide sequence: TGTGCCAGCAGTTACCCCAAGGGCAGCGCGGGAGTTGGAGAGCAGTTCTTC. Protein product: CASSYPKGSAGVGEQFF.

In this sample, this clonotype turned up many times. V and J are TRBV12-3 or TRBV12-4 and TRBJ2-7; D is undetermined. Trimming pared 6 bases from V and 0 bases from J, leaving 12 bases between. There are 14 residues in the CDR3. CDR3 amino acids: CASSPGSLSYEQYF. The CDR3 DNA follows: TGTGCCAGCAGCCCCGGATCCCTCTCCTACGAGCAGTACTTC.

This clonotype was detected ten times or more. The chain couples TRBV29-1 to TRBJ2-5; no reliable D call. Trimming cost V 0 bases and J 4 bases, with 12 bases left between them. This CDR3 contains 14 residues. CDR1 is SQVTM and CDR2 is ANQGSEA in the germline V gene. The DNA of the CDR3 is TGCAGCGTTGAAGATCCACGGATGCCAGAGACCCAGTACTTC. Amino acids: CSVEDPRMPETQYF. Together with reference TRBV29-1 and TRBJ2-5, the CDR3 gives the full variable domain: SAVISQKPSRDICQRGTSLTIQCQVDSQVTMMFWYRQQPGQSLTLIATANQGSEATYESGFVIDKFPISRPNLTFSTLTVSNMSPEDSSIYLCSVEDPRMPETQYFGPGTRLLVL.

This clonotype was recorded many times. CDR3 loop: CASKSTAGKTDTQYF. The CDR3 nucleotides are TGTGCCAGCAAAAGTACGGCGGGGAAGACAGATACGCAGTATTTT. V gene TRBV6-5 combines with J gene TRBJ2-3; D is perhaps TRBD2 (6 bases). The CDR3 has 15 residues. Deletions cut 7 bases from V and 3 bases from J, with 17 bases between. CDR1 MNHEY and CDR2 SVGAGI come from the germline V gene.

The chain combines TRBV24-1 with TRBJ2-7; D remains unclear. The V and J ends lost 5 bases and 6 bases respectively, with 10 bases between them. Germline V gene sequence: CDR1 KGHDR, CDR2 SFDVKD. This CDR3 has 12 amino acids. The CDR3 spells CATSAQLGEQYF. DNA for the CDR3: TGTGCCACCAGTGCACAACTGGGCGAGCAGTACTTC.

In its sample, this clonotype was seen a few times. The chain combines TRBV3-1 with TRBJ2-5, with 9 bases fitting TRBD2. Germline V gives CDR1 LGHDT, CDR2 YNNKEL (reference sequence). V lost 8 bases, J lost 4 bases, and 8 bases stayed unmatched. The CDR3 spans 14 residues. CDR3 sequence: CASSNAGGRETQYF. The CDR3 bases are TGTGCCAGCTCGAACGCGGGGGGGCGAGAGACCCAGTACTTC.

This clonotype was counted at least ten times. V gene TRBV24-1 combines with J gene TRBJ2-1, with 7 bases aligning to TRBD2. The CDR3 is 16 amino acids. J was trimmed by 5 bases and V by 2 bases; bases with no gene match: 8. CDR1 is KGHDR, CDR2 SFDVKD, per germline. CDR3 in amino acids: CATSDWEGSLHNEQFF. The CDR3 coding sequence is TGTGCCACCAGTGATTGGGAGGGGAGTCTTCACAATGAGCAGTTCTTC.

The J gene is TRBJ2-7, the V gene TRBV7-9; D remains ambiguous. Between the trimmed V and J ends, which lost 1 base and 3 bases, there was a span of 16 bases. The germline V gene encodes CDR1 SEHNR and CDR2 FQNEAQ (reference sequence). The CDR3 is made up of 16 amino acids. As DNA, the CDR3 is TGTGCCAGCAGCTTAGAAACATCCCTGCAGAACTACGAGCAGTACTTC. As protein: CASSLETSLQNYEQYF.

This chain connects TRBV7-8 to TRBJ1-1; weak D call: TRBD1 (5 bases). The germline V gene encodes CDR1 SGHVS and CDR2 FQNEAQ. V lost 1 base, J lost 0 bases, and 12 bases lay in between. CDR3 size: 16 residues. CDR3: CASSLGGLVMNTEAFF. The CDR3, as DNA: TGTGCCAGCAGCTTAGGGGGGTTAGTGATGAACACTGAAGCTTTCTTT.

Written as DNA, the CDR3 is TGTGCCAGCAGCGATACTAGCGGGGGGTACAATGAGCAGTTCTTC. Protein sequence: CASSDTSGGYNEQFF. The chain joins TRBV11-1 to TRBJ2-1; 12 bases fit TRBD2. This CDR3 spans 15 amino acids. Trimming removed 5 bases from V and 4 bases from J; junction bases left unmatched: 3. From germline, CDR1 is SGHAT and CDR2 FQDESV (reference sequence).

There are many counts of this clonotype. The CDR3 here is CASSLDSPYEQYF. The CDR3 coding sequence is TGCGCCAGCAGCTTAGACAGTCCCTACGAGCAGTACTTC. The chain employs TRBV5-1 and TRBJ2-7, with TRBD1 as a possible D gene (5 bases). The V end was cut by 2 bases, the J end by 2 bases, with 8 bases between. This CDR3 spans 13 amino acids. Germline lookup yields CDR1 SGHRS and CDR2 YFSETQ. Looking up the rest from reference TRBV5-1 and TRBJ2-7 gives the full variable domain: KAGVTQTPRYLIKTRGQQVTLSCSPISGHRSVSWYQQTPGQGLQFLFEYFSETQRNKGNFPGRFSGRQFSNSRSEMNVSTLELGDSALYLCASSLDSPYEQYFGPGTRLTVT.

The chain is built from TRBV20-1 and TRBJ2-1, with TRBD2 matching over 9 bases. Germline CDR1 is DFQATT and CDR2 is SNEGSKA (reference sequence). The ends lost 4 bases at V and 6 bases at J; junction bases unmatched: 19. This CDR3 has 18 amino acids. Written as DNA, the CDR3 is TGCAGTGCTAAGTCTCCGGGACTGGCGGGGGGGATTTCCAATGAGCAGTTCTTC. Its protein is CSAKSPGLAGGISNEQFF.